Included here is one TCR beta chain sequence, with context. These data belong to a study of control samples from healthy donors and cancer patients. Sequenced by immunoSEQ multiplex PCR; TCRdb stores in-frame clones only, minus some. Altogether 75,000 to 100,000 clones are present, around 87% being singletons, with the ten largest covering over 1%. This CDR3 is built from 12 residues. Germline lookup yields CDR1 SGDLS and CDR2 YYNGEE. The germline V and J ends were trimmed by 3 bases and 4 bases, with 7 bases remaining between them. The J gene is TRBJ1-1, the V gene TRBV9; D call uncertain. This TCR came from a woman between 50 and 59 years old in good health. The sample was blood. The CDR3: CASSEGRTEAFF. The CDR3 region has the DNA TGTGCCAGCAGCGAGGGTCGCACTGAAGCTTTCTTT. The full variable domain, its missing parts supplied by reference TRBV9 and TRBJ1-1, is DSGVTQTPKHLITATGQRVTLRCSPRSGDLSVYWYQQSLDQGLQFLIQYYNGEERAKGNILERFSAQQFPDLHSELNLSSLELGDSALYFCASSEGRTEAFFGQGTRLTVV.